The clone carrying this TCR beta chain was seen once. Within the 2 weeks before study entry, each person in the exposed group met a COVID-19 case. Source study methods: Amplification of reference gene primers was used by the study to estimate nucleated cell counts. Clones were sequenced by immunoSEQ multiplex PCR, and TCRdb holds only the in-frame ones, with some missing. V, J and clone size derive from that table, while D and trimming were established from the DNA sequence. The repertoire includes some 300,000 clones, roughly nine tenths of them detected once, and roughly 2.9% sits in the top ten. These data come from a study of blood T cell repertoires in COVID-19. Looking at the study overall: Acute and convalescent COVID-19 samples came from the United States, Italy and Spain. The analysed material was cDNA or gDNA that came from T cells, B-cell-depleted T cells, or PBMCs.

The CDR3 has 14 residues. Trimming took 5 bases from V and 6 from J, leaving 16 bases between them. Germline lookup yields CDR1 LNHDA and CDR2 SQIVND (reference sequence). This sequence was found in a woman aged 50 to 60 who had been exposed to COVID-19. The material sequenced was PBMCs or T cells enriched from blood (not recorded which). The chain is built from TRBV19 and TRBJ2-5; D is perhaps TRBD1 (7 bases). CDR3 sequence (DNA): TGTGCCAGTAGTTTAACAGGGGAGGCACAGACCCAGTACTTC. This sequence encodes CASSLTGEAQTQYF.